These 8 T cell receptor beta chains share one sample of origin, sequenced in a study of neoadjuvant nivolumab and ipilimumab in lung cancer. The assay was immunoSEQ multiplex PCR, and TCRdb's table has in-frame clones only and misses some. This sample has about 7,000 clones, with around four fifths found just once. Material: tumor tissue, obtained after neoadjuvant nivolumab, alone or with ipilimumab, at or shortly before surgery. The receptor source for this set is an adult with non-small cell lung cancer.

J is TRBJ2-7 and V is TRBV7-2; possible D gene TRBD1, 5 bases. Per germline, CDR1 SGHTA and CDR2 FQGNSA. The CDR3 has 14 amino acids. V lost 1 base and J 1 base, leaving 8 bases between the germline ends. The chain's CDR3 is CASSLEGQSYEQYF. Written as DNA, the CDR3 is TGTGCCAGCAGCTTAGAAGGACAATCCTACGAGCAGTACTTC.

The J gene is TRBJ2-7, the V gene TRBV11-1, with D perhaps matching TRBD1 (6 bases). V gave up 3 bases and J gave up 6 bases, with 18 bases separating them. The CDR3 covers 15 residues. Germline V gene lookup returns CDR1 SGHAT and CDR2 FQDESV (reference sequence). The CDR3 coding sequence is TGTGCCAGCAGCTTTAGGGGGACCGCGGCCTCCGAGCAGTACTTC. It yields the protein CASSFRGTAASEQYF.

The count of this clone is one. This chain links TRBV5-6 with TRBJ1-2; D is unclear. The CDR3 spans 14 residues. V lost 2 bases and J 6 bases, leaving 14 bases between the germline ends. Germline assignment: CDR1 SGHDT and CDR2 YYEEEE. CDR3 coding DNA: TGTGCCAGCAGCTTCTCACCGGCGGGGAATGGCTACACCTTC. Its translation: CASSFSPAGNGYTF.

A note on this clone: One end of the junction does not line up with germline, which may come from a read error. The genes are TRBV7-2 and TRBJ2-7, with D hard to call. The CDR3 covers 14 residues. Per germline, CDR1 SGHTA and CDR2 FQGNSA. The CDR3 here is CASRLGRTVYEQYF. In nucleotides, the CDR3 is TGTGCCAGCAGATTAGGAAGGACCGTCTACGAGCAGTACTTC. The whole variable domain, filled in from reference TRBV7-2 and TRBJ2-7, reads GAGVSQSPSNKVTEKGKDVELRCDPISGHTALYWYRQSLGQGLEFLIYFQGNSAPDKSGLPSDRFSAERTGGSVSTLTIQRTQQEDSAVYLCASRLGRTVYEQYFGPGTRLTVT.

This clone turned up a few times. The J gene is TRBJ1-1, the V gene TRBV9; D is undetermined. Germline V gene lookup returns CDR1 SGDLS and CDR2 YYNGEE. The length of the CDR3 is 13 residues. V gave up 1 base and J gave up 0 bases, with 4 bases separating them. CDR3: CASSVLMNTEAFF. CDR3 coding DNA: TGTGCCAGCAGCGTATTGATGAACACTGAAGCTTTCTTT.

The chain is built from TRBV19 and TRBJ1-6, with a possible D match to TRBD1 (5 bases). Between the trimmed V and J ends, which lost 6 bases and 9 bases, there was a span of 18 bases. Germline V gene lookup returns CDR1 LNHDA and CDR2 SQIVND (reference sequence). The CDR3 is 15 residues long. The CDR3, as DNA: TGTGCCAGTAGGGTACAGGTTTTGGATGGTTCACCCCTCCACTTT. The encoded protein is CASRVQVLDGSPLHF.

The chain joins TRBV5-5 to TRBJ2-7; perhaps TRBD2 as D (5 bases). This CDR3 region has 13 residues. V gave up 3 bases and J gave up 2 bases, with 9 bases separating them. Germline V gene lookup returns CDR1 SGHKS and CDR2 YYEKEE (reference sequence). CDR3 sequence reads: CASSSGDTYEQYF. Written as DNA, the CDR3 is TGTGCCAGCAGCTCCGGGGATACCTACGAGCAGTACTTC.

A single count supports this clone. The chain couples TRBV9 to TRBJ2-2; D possibly matches TRBD1 or TRBD2 (5 bases each). The CDR3 runs 15 residues. V dropped 2 bases and J dropped 3 bases, with 11 bases sitting between them. Germline-derived CDR1 and CDR2 are SGDLS and YYNGEE. CDR3 DNA: TGTGCCAGCAGCGTGAGGCAGGGACACACCGGGGAGCTGTTTTTT. Translating gives CASSVRQGHTGELFF.